This TCR beta chain came from a study of neurological immune-mediated disorders. Study conclusions and caveats: Expansion of TCR clones was greatest in HTLV-1-associated myelopathy and smallest in multiple sclerosis, where it fell below that of healthy controls. Because no CDR3 amino acid sequences were shared across subjects by expanded clones, private repertoires were suggested in all groups.

This clonotype has only a few counts. Its antigen remains unidentified. Each TCR transcript was tagged with a 10-nucleotide random UMI during 5'RACE. TCRdb redid the calling of the 5' RACE reads with MiXCR, one entry per CDR3 protein. The repertoire includes roughly 18,000 distinct CDR3 sequences, under 35% of them detected once, and 25% to 35% sits in the top ten. Looked up from germline, CDR1 is LGHDT and CDR2 is YNNKEL (reference sequence). Between the trimmed V and J ends, which lost 5 bases and 8 bases, there was a span of 15 bases. The CDR3 contains 13 residues. A total of 2 million PBMCs stored at -80 degrees C provided the unsorted libraries.

This chain connects TRBV3-1 to TRBJ1-2; D is ambiguous. This clonotype was sampled from a man aged 50-59 years with HTLV-1-associated myelopathy (HAM/TSP). The sample comprised PBMCs. CDR3 in DNA: TGTGCCAGCAGCGTCAGACATATTGGGGGCTACACCTTC. This translates into CASSVRHIGGYTF.